This is a list of T cell receptor beta chains from one sample in a study of blood T cell repertoires in COVID-19. Produced via immunoSEQ multiplex PCR; TCRdb's table is partial and in-frame only. The sample includes under 150,000 clones, around 83% seen only once; the top ten take roughly 10%. The sequenced material came from peripheral blood. These receptors all stem from a man aged 35-49 years with active or convalescent COVID-19. The CDR3 runs from the conserved cysteine through the conserved F or W. A D gene is named only where the DNA matches it firmly. The size entry is marked missing in some rows and otherwise reads once, few, many or a size class.

>TRBJ1-1|NA|once|TRBV7-9
CASSRQLGNTEAFF
TGTGCCAGCAGCCGACAACTGGGCAACACTGAAGCTTTCTTT
>TRBJ1-1|NA|few|TRBV29-1
CSVEGQEGTEAFF
TGCAGCGTTGAAGGACAGGAAGGGACTGAAGCTTTCTTT
>TRBJ1-2|NA|NA|TRBV10-1
CASSGQPRAYGYTF
TGCGCCAGCAGTGGACAGCCTAGGGCCTATGGCTACACCTTC
>TRBJ2-2|NA|NA|TRBV21-1
CASSLEGTSGENTGELFF
TGTGCCAGCAGCTTGGAGGGGACTAGCGGGGAGAACACCGGGGAGCTGTTTTTT
>TRBJ1-2|NA|NA|TRBV6-5
CASRVGQLYGYTF
TGTGCCAGCAGAGTAGGACAGCTCTATGGCTACACCTTC
>TRBJ1-2|NA|NA|TRBV7-6
CASSLAHTGNYGYTF
TGTGCCAGCAGCTTAGCACATACAGGGAACTATGGCTACACCTTC
>TRBJ1-6|TRBD1|NA|TRBV27
CASSPERTGNNSPLHF
TGTGCCAGCAGTCCCGAACGGACAGGGAATAATTCACCCCTCCACTTT
>TRBJ2-3|NA|NA|TRBV9
CASSRGELSADTQYF
TGTGCCAGCTCAAGGGGTGAGCTTTCGGCAGATACGCAGTATTTT
>TRBJ2-1|TRBD1|NA|TRBV5-6
CASRETGAPDEQFF
TGTGCCAGCAGGGAGACAGGGGCCCCCGATGAGCAGTTCTTC
>TRBJ2-3|TRBD1|NA|TRBV5-4
CASRLDRGLTDTQYF
TGTGCCAGCAGGTTGGACAGGGGGCTAACAGATACGCAGTATTTT
>TRBJ2-4|NA|NA|TRBV21-1
CASRRGREALAKNIQYF
TGTGCCAGCAGAAGGGGCAGGGAGGCACTAGCCAAAAACATTCAGTACTTC
>TRBJ2-3|TRBD1|few|TRBV7-9
CASSPGQGRTDTQYF
TGTGCCAGCAGCCCGGGACAGGGGAGGACAGATACGCAGTATTTT
>TRBJ1-3|TRBD1|few|TRBV10-3
CAISEPTGGGQGRNTIYF
TGTGCCATCAGTGAGCCCACCGGGGGGGGACAGGGGAGAAACACCATATATTTT
>TRBJ1-1|NA|NA|TRBV28
CASSLIDRNTEAFF
TGTGCCAGCAGCCTTATTGACAGGAACACTGAAGCTTTCTTT
>TRBJ1-5|NA|many|TRBV27
CASSPYSSRYNQPQHF
TGTGCCAGCAGTCCGTATTCTAGCAGGTACAATCAGCCCCAGCATTTT
>TRBJ2-3|NA|NA|TRBV6-5
CASGPVLTDTQYF
TGTGCCAGCGGTCCGGTTCTGACAGATACGCAGTATTTT
>TRBJ2-2|TRBD2|NA|TRBV27
CASSHAGTSGTPGELFF
TGTGCCAGCAGCCACGCTGGTACTAGCGGAACACCGGGGGAGCTGTTTTTT
>TRBJ1-1|TRBD1|NA|TRBV18
CASSPGQGFRTEAFF
TGTGCCAGCTCACCGGGACAGGGATTTCGAACTGAAGCTTTCTTT
>TRBJ1-5|NA|NA|TRBV10-3
CAIREQGDQPQHF
TGTGCCATCAGAGAACAGGGAGATCAGCCCCAGCATTTT
>TRBJ2-7|NA|NA|TRBV28
CASSTAYEQYF
TGTGCCAGCAGTACAGCCTACGAGCAGTACTTC
>TRBJ2-7|NA|NA|TRBV3-1/TRBV3-2
CASSQGGEQYF
TGTGCCAGCAGCCAGGGGGGCGAGCAGTACTTC